The clone carrying this T cell receptor (beta chain) was recorded at least ten times. This sample is drawn from a study of T-cell reconstitution after alpha-beta-depleted transplantation in children. This sample's TCRbeta library carried unique molecular identifier barcodes. TCRdb passed the PCR reads through MiXCR, listing each CDR3 protein once. The data show about 460,000 distinct CDR3 sequences, around 12% seen once. CDR1 is MDHEN, CDR2 SYDVKM, per germline. The CDR3 extends over 15 amino acids. Trimming stripped 3 bases from V and 6 bases from J, with 17 bases between. The clonotype originates from a human donor who donated a stem cell graft to a child with combined immunodeficiency. The V gene is TRBV28, the J gene TRBJ1-2, with no clear D. Material: PBMCs from the stem cell graft donor, obtained from the stem cell graft. This chain's CDR3 is CASSFDFGRLDGYTF. The CDR3 bases are TGTGCCAGCAGTTTTGATTTTGGACGCCTCGATGGCTACACCTTC.